This passage covers 9 T cell receptor beta chains from one sample sequenced in a study of cytomegalovirus exposure and HLA in healthy donors. Primers for the PCR totalled 60 Vbeta and 13 Jbeta. TCRdb's table, derived via immunoSEQ multiplex PCR, lists solely in-frame clones and lacks some. The sample includes 200,000 to 250,000 clones, roughly 84% seen only once; the top ten take around 0.22%. The sequenced sample was PBMCs. The receptor source for this set is a girl aged 2-10 years in good health and CMV-seronegative.

There are a few counts of this clone. Here the CDR3 reads CASRSGTSGTGELFF. The CDR3, as DNA: TGTGCCAGCAGAAGTGGGACTAGCGGCACCGGGGAGCTGTTTTTT. This chain uses TRBV6-6 with TRBJ2-2; 11 positions match TRBD2. Germline loops: CDR1 MNHNY, CDR2 SVGAGI (reference sequence). The CDR3 length is 15 residues. Trimming took 6 bases from V and 4 from J; bases not matched to a gene: 4.

The chain recombines TRBV19 with TRBJ2-1, with TRBD2 as a possible D gene (7 bases). Trimming pared 5 bases from V and 2 bases from J, leaving 16 bases between. CDR3 length: 16 amino acids. Looked up from germline, CDR1 is LNHDA and CDR2 is SQIVND (reference sequence). The chain's CDR3 is CASSRTGGVTYNEQFF. CDR3 coding DNA: TGTGCCAGTAGTCGTACGGGGGGCGTCACCTACAATGAGCAGTTCTTC.

The chain uses TRBV30 and TRBJ2-7, with 8 bases identical to TRBD2. With 8 bases clipped from V and 1 base from J, the junction kept 4 bases outside the gene matches. The CDR3 runs 12 residues. CDR1 is GTSNPN, CDR2 SVGIG, per germline (reference sequence). CDR3 protein: CAQSGGSYEQYF. The CDR3 DNA sequence: TGTGCCCAAAGCGGGGGTTCCTACGAGCAGTACTTC.

The rearrangement links TRBV11-3 to TRBJ1-1, with TRBD1 matching over 7 bases. This CDR3 is 16 amino acids long. V was clipped by 1 base and J by 4 bases; unmatched bases: 9. Germline V gene sequence: CDR1 SGHNT, CDR2 YENEEA. CDR3 in DNA: TGTGCCAGCAGCTTAGGGAGGGGGCTTAGAGGCACTGAAGCTTTCTTT. Amino acid sequence: CASSLGRGLRGTEAFF.

The chain joins TRBV4-1 to TRBJ2-7; 9 bases align to TRBD1. The germline V gene has CDR1 MGHRA and CDR2 YSYEKL. Losses at the gene ends were 3 bases for V and 7 bases for J; bases not matched to a gene: 10. There are 15 residues in the CDR3. The CDR3 region is CASSHPGQGPDEQYF. The CDR3 region has the DNA TGCGCCAGCAGCCATCCGGGACAGGGACCAGATGAGCAGTACTTC.

The chain couples TRBV7-9 to TRBJ2-3; possible D gene TRBD2, 7 bases. The germline V and J ends were trimmed by 6 bases and 2 bases, with 9 bases remaining between them. The V gene's germline CDR1 is SEHNR and CDR2 FQNEAQ (reference sequence). The CDR3 loop spans 13 amino acids. The CDR3 reads CASRGGATDTQYF. The CDR3 DNA is TGTGCCAGCAGAGGGGGGGCCACAGATACGCAGTATTTT.

The J gene is TRBJ2-3, the V gene TRBV6-6; TRBD2 might be the D (6 bases). CDR1 is MNHNY and CDR2 is SVGAGI in the germline V gene (reference sequence). The CDR3 covers 13 residues. Trimming left V 7 bases short and J 1 base short, with 9 bases between. The chain's CDR3 is CASNQRGTDTQYF. The CDR3 DNA is TGTGCCAGCAACCAGCGGGGCACAGATACGCAGTATTTT.

This clone has just a few counts. The rearrangement uses TRBV2 and TRBJ1-4, with D maybe TRBD1 (5 bases). Looked up from germline, CDR1 is SNHLY and CDR2 is FYNNEI. The ends were cut back, 11 bases at V and 6 bases at J, with 16 bases in the middle. The CDR3 has 13 amino acids. The CDR3 DNA follows: TGTGCCCAAGGGGTGGGGAGGCATGAAAAACTGTTTTTT. This sequence encodes CAQGVGRHEKLFF.

The chain links TRBV5-4 to TRBJ2-5, with TRBD1 as a possible D gene (6 bases). CDR3 length: 14 amino acids. Trimming took 6 bases from V and 3 from J, leaving 15 bases between them. Germline V gives CDR1 SGHNT, CDR2 YYREEE (reference sequence). This CDR3 reads CASNSRGLKETQYF. The CDR3, as DNA: TGTGCCAGCAACTCGAGGGGGTTAAAAGAGACCCAGTACTTC.